The 31 T cell receptor beta chains given below trace back to one sample, sequenced in a study of regulatory T cells in long-lasting Graves disease. Libraries of TCR beta came from iRepertoire HTBI primers plus Arm-PCR of CDR3 regions. TCRdb redid the calling of the multiplex PCR reads with MiXCR, one entry per CDR3 protein. The data show approximately 470,000 distinct CDR3 sequences, with roughly 15% seen just once and 9.5% to 15% held by the top ten. Time point given: newly diagnosed GD, antithyroid drugs for less than 3 months. The TCR library was prepared using RNA isolated from PBMCs. These data are also associated with another study on T cells in Graves' hyperthyroidism and ophthalmopathy.

Sequences were derived from peripheral blood mononuclear cells (PBMCs), sampled at new diagnosis, from a patient treated with antithyroid drugs. The receptors here all came from a man aged 35 to 55 with Graves disease.

Turning to this clonotype: A much larger clone differs by one base, so this may be a read error. The chain uses TRBV2 and TRBJ2-1; the match to TRBD2 covers 13 bases. The CDR3 length is 15 residues. Germline CDR1 reads SNHLY; CDR2 reads FYNNEI. Trimming took 3 bases from V and 9 from J; bases not matched to a gene: 5. Here the CDR3 reads CASSDRLAGGSEQFF. The CDR3 region has the DNA TGTGCCAGCAGTGATCGACTAGCGGGAGGCAGTGAGCAGTTCTTC.

The gene calls are TRBV29-1 and TRBJ2-7, with 7 bases that match TRBD1. The V gene end was trimmed by 5 bases and the J gene end by 3 bases; junction bases not matched to a gene: 10. This CDR3 comprises 14 residues. CDR1 is SQVTM, CDR2 ANQGSEA, per germline. CDR3 bases: TGCAGCGTTCAAACCTACCGACAGGGCTACGAGCAGTACTTC. Protein product: CSVQTYRQGYEQYF.

The chain combines TRBV6-6 with TRBJ1-1; D gene uncertain. Per germline, CDR1 MNHNY and CDR2 SVGAGI (reference sequence). V was pared by 0 bases and J by 8 bases, with 7 bases between. This CDR3 has 12 amino acids. CDR3 residues: CASSYSTSEAFF. The DNA of the CDR3 is TGTGCCAGCAGTTACTCGACCTCCGAAGCTTTCTTT.

The chain joins TRBV20-1 to TRBJ1-2; D is uncertain. Per the germline V gene, CDR1 is DFQATT and CDR2 is SNEGSKA (reference sequence). Deletions cut 6 bases from V and 6 bases from J, with 11 bases between. There are 11 residues in the CDR3. The CDR3 sequence: CSAIRENGYTF. CDR3 nucleotides: TGCAGTGCCATAAGGGAGAATGGCTACACCTTC.

In this sample, this clonotype turned up a few times. The rearrangement joins TRBV20-1 to TRBJ2-7; 11 bases fit TRBD2. This CDR3 has 15 residues. J gave up 2 bases and V 3 bases, and 6 bases lay outside the gene matches. Germline CDR1 DFQATT, CDR2 SNEGSKA (reference sequence). In DNA form, the CDR3 reads TGCAGTGCTAGGGCCGGGACTAGCGGAACCTACGAGCAGTACTTC. Translating it yields CSARAGTSGTYEQYF.

This clonotype was recorded a few times. This rearrangement joins TRBV5-6 to TRBJ2-3; D not certain. CDR3 length: 17 amino acids. Trimming pared 2 bases from V and 0 bases from J, leaving 16 bases between. Germline loops: CDR1 SGHDT, CDR2 YYEEEE. The CDR3 region is CASSFRSTMTSTDTQYF. DNA for the CDR3: TGTGCCAGCAGCTTTCGGTCGACCATGACTAGCACAGATACGCAGTATTTT.

The rearrangement links TRBV7-9 to TRBJ2-2, with D possibly being TRBD2 (6 bases). Germline loops: CDR1 SEHNR, CDR2 FQNEAQ (reference sequence). Between the trimmed V and J ends, which lost 6 bases and 0 bases, there was a span of 20 bases. The CDR3 covers 18 residues. The CDR3 DNA is TGTGCCAGCAGACCCTCATTGCGGGGTCGGGCGAACACCGGGGAGCTGTTTTTT. This translates into CASRPSLRGRANTGELFF.

This clonotype was counted many times. The rearrangement links TRBV3-1 to TRBJ2-2; D gene uncertain. The CDR3 has 14 residues. V lost 6 bases to trimming and J lost 0 bases, with 8 bases between them. Germline CDR1 and CDR2: LGHDT and YNNKEL (reference sequence). The CDR3 is CASSGQPNTGELFF. The CDR3 DNA is TGTGCCAGCAGTGGCCAACCGAACACCGGGGAGCTGTTTTTT.

This clonotype was counted many times. The chain recombines TRBV6-5 with TRBJ2-7; D is undetermined. Germline assignment: CDR1 MNHEY and CDR2 SVGAGI. Between the trimmed V and J ends, which lost 0 bases and 6 bases, there was a span of 12 bases. This CDR3 is built from 14 residues. As DNA, the CDR3 is TGTGCCAGCAGTTACTCTTCTGTAAAGGGCGAGCAGTACTTC. It is translated as CASSYSSVKGEQYF.

CDR3 sequence (DNA): TGTGCCAGCAGCGTTCGACCGCGGGATCATGAGCAGTTCTTC. Amino acids: CASSVRPRDHEQFF. The chain couples TRBV9 to TRBJ2-1, with TRBD2 as a possible D gene (6 bases). Trimming took 2 bases from V and 8 from J, leaving 14 bases between them. Germline CDR1 SGDLS, CDR2 YYNGEE. This CDR3 has 14 amino acids.

This clonotype showed up many times. V and J are TRBV5-1 and TRBJ2-7; 11 nucleotides match TRBD2. The junction had 5 bases not matched to a gene; V was cut back by 4 bases and J by 2 bases. The CDR3 extends over 15 amino acids. Germline loops: CDR1 SGHRS, CDR2 YFSETQ. The CDR3 coding sequence is TGCGCCAGCAGCGCCCGACTAGCGGGACCCTACGAGCAGTACTTC. Protein: CASSARLAGPYEQYF.

V is TRBV24-1 and J is TRBJ2-3; 8 positions match TRBD1. Per germline, CDR1 KGHDR and CDR2 SFDVKD. This CDR3 has 15 amino acids. After removal of 0 bases from V and 5 bases from J, the junction contained 3 bases not matched to a gene. The CDR3 DNA reads TGTGCCACCAGTGATTTGGCAGACAGGGGAGATACGCAGTATTTT. It codes for CATSDLADRGDTQYF.

This clonotype was observed a few times. The chain uses TRBV19 and TRBJ1-5, with a weak D call TRBD1 (6 bases). Germline CDR1 reads LNHDA; CDR2 reads SQIVND (reference sequence). This CDR3 comprises 15 residues. V was cut by 7 bases and J by 2 bases, with 15 bases left in between. CDR3 residues: CASTFSGAGNQPQHF. CDR3 sequence (DNA): TGTGCCAGTACCTTCTCGGGGGCAGGCAATCAGCCCCAGCATTTT.

The chain has TRBV6-5 and TRBJ2-2; D may be TRBD2 (6 bases). CDR3 length equals 15 residues. The V and J ends lost 2 bases and 2 bases respectively, with 9 bases between them. Germline lookup yields CDR1 MNHEY and CDR2 SVGAGI. The DNA for the CDR3 is TGTGCCAGCAGTTACGGGACTCTAAACACCGGGGAGCTGTTTTTT. Translation: CASSYGTLNTGELFF.

This clonotype occurred many times. This chain's CDR3 is CASSLFSWGQGVYEQYF. The CDR3 DNA sequence: TGCGCCAGCAGCCTCTTCTCTTGGGGACAGGGGGTTTACGAGCAGTACTTC. J is TRBJ2-7 and V is TRBV5-1, with 11 positions matching TRBD1. CDR1 and CDR2 (germline): SGHRS, YFSETQ. The CDR3 sequence is 17 residues long. The trim removed 4 bases at V and 4 bases at J, leaving 13 bases unmatched.

This clonotype came up once. This chain connects TRBV12-3 or TRBV12-4 to TRBJ2-7; the match to TRBD2 covers 9 bases. The CDR3 sequence is 21 residues long. The V and J ends lost 2 bases and 6 bases, in that order; junction bases with no gene match: 26. The DNA for the CDR3 is TGTGCCAGCAGTTTATTGCGGGAGGGCCCCGGGGGCTCAGATCGTAGGAGCGAGCAGTACTTC. As protein: CASSLLREGPGGSDRRSEQYF.

The chain has TRBV29-1 and TRBJ1-2; no clear D gene. Germline V lookup: CDR1 SQVTM, CDR2 ANQGSEA. The CDR3 spans 13 residues. Trimming took 0 bases from V and 3 from J, leaving 8 bases between them. CDR3 loop: CSVEDPRYYGYTF. For the CDR3, the DNA is TGCAGCGTTGAAGATCCCAGATACTATGGCTACACCTTC.

This clonotype has at least ten counts. In nucleotides, the CDR3 is TGTGCCAGCAGCTTGACGGAGGAGAACACTGAAGCTTTCTTT. Its protein product is CASSLTEENTEAFF. The chain uses TRBV7-9 and TRBJ1-1; unclear D gene. Per germline, CDR1 SEHNR and CDR2 FQNEAQ (reference sequence). Deletions cut 3 bases from V and 1 base from J, with 9 bases between. This CDR3 is 14 amino acids long.

This clonotype was detected ten times or more. The chain uses TRBV20-1 and TRBJ2-1, with D tentatively TRBD2 (6 bases). From germline, CDR1 is DFQATT and CDR2 SNEGSKA (reference sequence). V lost 0 bases to trimming and J lost 1 base, with 10 bases between them. This CDR3 is 15 amino acids long. The DNA of the CDR3 is TGCAGTGCTAGAGATTTGCGGGGATCCTACAATGAGCAGTTCTTC. It codes for CSARDLRGSYNEQFF.

This clonotype was counted ten times or more. The genes are TRBV28 and TRBJ1-5, with D maybe TRBD1 (5 bases). The CDR3 sequence is 17 residues long. V was cut by 5 bases and J by 0 bases, with 17 bases left in between. Germline values: CDR1 MDHEN, CDR2 SYDVKM. The CDR3 loop reads CASSGRDGIYSNQPQHF. CDR3 DNA: TGTGCCAGCAGTGGCCGGGACGGAATTTATAGCAATCAGCCCCAGCATTTT.

This clonotype was counted at least ten times. V and J are TRBV20-1 and TRBJ2-7; the D is unclear. Germline CDR1 reads DFQATT; CDR2 reads SNEGSKA (reference sequence). CDR3 length: 12 residues. Trimming removed 1 base at V and 2 bases at J, with 6 bases between. The CDR3 DNA reads TGCAGTGCTAGAGGCCAGACCTACGAGCAGTACTTC. Translation: CSARGQTYEQYF.

This clonotype was recorded at least ten times. The V gene is TRBV5-1, the J gene TRBJ1-2; 7 bases fit TRBD1. Germline-derived CDR1 and CDR2 are SGHRS and YFSETQ. This CDR3 has 13 amino acids. Trimming cost V 4 bases and J 10 bases; bases outside gene matches: 10. CDR3 DNA sequence: TGCGCCAGCAGCCGTACTAGGGGGCACGACTACACCTTC. Its translation: CASSRTRGHDYTF.

This clonotype was recorded many times. The CDR3 here is CASSYTSGAYNEQFF. CDR3 coding DNA: TGTGCCAGCAGTTATACTAGCGGTGCCTACAATGAGCAGTTCTTC. The rearrangement uses TRBV6-2 or TRBV6-3 and TRBJ2-1; 8 bases agree with TRBD2. V lost 3 bases and J lost 2; bases outside the gene matches: 3. The V gene's germline CDR1 is MNHEY and CDR2 SVGEGT. This CDR3 is built from 15 residues.

This clonotype showed up many times. The rearrangement uses TRBV12-3 or TRBV12-4 and TRBJ1-5; 8 nucleotides agree with TRBD1. J gave up 4 bases and V 6 bases, and 8 bases lay outside the gene matches. The CDR3 has 15 residues. The CDR3, as DNA: TGTGCCAGCAGCAACAGGACAGGGTGGAATCAGCCCCAGCATTTT. Translating gives CASSNRTGWNQPQHF.

This clonotype was observed many times. The chain carries TRBV27 and TRBJ2-7; weak D call: TRBD1 (6 bases). V was clipped by 5 bases and J by 6 bases, with 17 bases between them. There are 14 residues in the CDR3. In germline, CDR1 is MNHEY, CDR2 SMNVEV (reference sequence). The CDR3 protein is CASSQLLGAGEQYF. Here the CDR3 DNA reads TGTGCCAGCAGTCAACTCTTGGGGGCAGGCGAGCAGTACTTC.

There are many counts of this clonotype. The chain carries TRBV12-3 or TRBV12-4 and TRBJ2-5, with D hard to call. V lost 7 bases to trimming and J lost 0 bases, with 12 bases between them. The CDR3 spans 14 residues. CDR3 nucleotide sequence: TGTGCCAGCAACCGTACACCAAACCAAGAGACCCAGTACTTC. Translation: CASNRTPNQETQYF.

Ten or more counts support this clonotype. This chain links TRBV30 with TRBJ2-7; 7 bases align to TRBD1. V dropped 1 base and J dropped 0; count of bases not matched to a gene: 9. CDR1 and CDR2 from the germline V gene are GTSNPN and SVGIG (reference sequence). The CDR3 covers 16 residues. The DNA of the CDR3 is TGTGCCTGGAGTGACCCGGGACAGCGATTCTCCTACGAGCAGTACTTC. It codes for CAWSDPGQRFSYEQYF. Full variable domain (remainder filled in from reference TRBV30 and TRBJ2-7): SQTIHQWPATLVQPVGSPLSLECTVEGTSNPNLYWYRQAAGRGLQLLFYSVGIGQISSEVPQNLSASRPQDRQFILSSKKLLLSDSGFYLCAWSDPGQRFSYEQYFGPGTRLTVT.

Many counts were recorded for this clonotype. The V and J genes are TRBV24-1 and TRBJ2-2, with 8 positions matching TRBD1. Trimming removed 6 bases from V and 0 bases from J; junction bases left unmatched: 2. The CDR3 length is 15 residues. Germline V lookup: CDR1 KGHDR, CDR2 SFDVKD. This chain's CDR3 is CATSPGGANTGELFF. CDR3 coding DNA: TGTGCCACCAGTCCAGGGGGCGCGAACACCGGGGAGCTGTTTTTT.

This clonotype was counted at least ten times. This chain connects TRBV30 to TRBJ2-7; 9 bases fit TRBD2. CDR3 length: 17 residues. The V segment lost 0 bases and the J segment 2 bases; nucleotides outside the gene matches: 11. The V gene's germline CDR1 is GTSNPN and CDR2 SVGIG (reference sequence). CDR3 protein: CAWSVSLTSGLTYEQYF. Here the CDR3 DNA reads TGTGCCTGGAGTGTTTCCTTGACTAGCGGTTTAACCTACGAGCAGTACTTC.

The genes are TRBV15 and TRBJ2-1, with 10 bases aligning to TRBD2. Germline V CDR1 and CDR2: LNHNV, YYDKDF (reference sequence). This CDR3 contains 15 residues. V shed 5 bases and J 7 bases; nucleotides not matched to a gene: 8. This CDR3 reads CATSGQREGRNEQFF. CDR3 sequence (DNA): TGTGCCACCAGCGGGCAGCGGGAGGGCCGGAATGAGCAGTTCTTC.

This clonotype was seen repeatedly, ten times or more. The chain has TRBV9 and TRBJ1-1; the D gene is possibly TRBD1 (5 bases). V lost 3 bases and J lost 8, with 11 bases in between. Per the germline V gene, CDR1 is SGDLS and CDR2 is YYNGEE. The CDR3 sequence is 12 residues long. CDR3 protein: CASSALGTEAFF. As DNA, the CDR3 is TGTGCCAGCAGCGCGCTTGGGACGGAAGCTTTCTTT.